This TCR beta chain emerged from a study of T cell repertoires in cytomegalovirus infection. The wider study: Carrying CMV and the relevant HLA type showed in public TCR beta signatures.

This CDR3 is built from 16 residues. From germline, CDR1 is MGHDK and CDR2 SYGVNS. V lost 8 bases and J lost 7, with 24 bases in between. MiXCR, applied by TCRdb to the reads, yields one record per CDR3 protein. Seen here are about 740,000 distinct CDR3 sequences, 35% observed once, and the top ten hold 2.5% to 3.5%. The origin of this receptor is a human donor in good health (CMV status not recorded). Some clones in this sample may be carry-over from other donors' samples. V and J are TRBV25-1 and TRBJ2-1; D is perhaps TRBD2 (7 bases). The material sequenced was PBMCs. The CDR3 DNA is TGTGCCAGCGCCTGGTTAGAGGGGGGGCCAATAAATGAGCAGTTCTTC. Amino acids: CASAWLEGGPINEQFF.